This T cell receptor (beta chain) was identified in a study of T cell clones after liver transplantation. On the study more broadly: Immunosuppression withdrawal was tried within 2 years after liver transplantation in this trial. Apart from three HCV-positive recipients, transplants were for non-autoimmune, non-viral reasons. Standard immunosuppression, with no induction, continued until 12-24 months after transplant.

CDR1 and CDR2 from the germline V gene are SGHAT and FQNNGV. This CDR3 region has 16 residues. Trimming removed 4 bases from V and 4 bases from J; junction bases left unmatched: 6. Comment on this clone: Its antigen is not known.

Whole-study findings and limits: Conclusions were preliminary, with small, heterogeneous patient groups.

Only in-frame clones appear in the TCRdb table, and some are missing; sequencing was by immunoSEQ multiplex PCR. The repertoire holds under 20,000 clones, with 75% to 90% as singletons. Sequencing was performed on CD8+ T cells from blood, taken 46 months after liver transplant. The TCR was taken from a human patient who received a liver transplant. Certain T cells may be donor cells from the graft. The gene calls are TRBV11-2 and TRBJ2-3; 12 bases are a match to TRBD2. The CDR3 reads CASSSTRLAGADTQYF. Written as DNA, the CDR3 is TGTGCCAGCAGCTCCACCCGACTAGCGGGAGCAGATACGCAGTATTTT.